The source of this T cell receptor beta chain is a study of regulatory T cells in long-lasting Graves disease. This clonotype was seen at least ten times. Germline CDR1 reads KGHSH; CDR2 reads LQKENI. The CDR3 length is 13 residues. V shed 8 bases and J shed 0 bases, with 9 bases lying between them. Time point indicated: newly diagnosed GD, antithyroid drugs for less than 3 months. From PBMCs, RNA was extracted and then used to make the TCR library. Relying on iRepertoire HTBI primers and Arm-PCR of CDR3 regions, the team built TCR beta libraries. TCRdb ran MiXCR on the multiplex PCR reads and lists one entry per CDR3 protein. The sample gives 420,000 or so distinct CDR3 sequences, about 16% of which show up once; about 23% is in the top ten. These same records also appear under a second study, on T cells in Graves' hyperthyroidism and ophthalmopathy.

The source was peripheral blood mononuclear cells (PBMCs), collected at new diagnosis, from a patient treated with antithyroid drugs. The sequence came from a woman under 30 with Graves disease. The chain couples TRBV18 to TRBJ2-3; D is undetermined. Here the CDR3 DNA reads TGTGCCAGCAGGATATGGAGCACAGATACGCAGTATTTT. Translating gives CASRIWSTDTQYF.